The 18 T cell receptor beta chains below all came from one sample that was sequenced in a study of T cell responses to AZD1222 COVID-19 vaccine. Using immunoSEQ multiplex PCR, the repertoire was profiled, and TCRdb retains in-frame clones only, with some absent. Of 95,000 to 110,000 clones detected, about 90% appear once; the ten largest clones hold more than 8%. The sequenced sample was peripheral blood, obtained 28 days after the second AZD1222 dose. The source of these receptors is an adult who received the AZD1222 COVID-19 vaccine.

In this sample, this clone turned up once. The chain combines TRBV2 with TRBJ1-6; 9 bases match TRBD1. The CDR3 spans 14 residues. Germline CDR1 SNHLY, CDR2 FYNNEI. With V trimmed by 6 bases and J by 7 bases, 4 bases remained unmatched. The CDR3, as DNA: TGTGCCAGCAGGGACAGGGGTAGCAATTCACCCCTCCACTTT. This codes for CASRDRGSNSPLHF.

The CDR3 region has the DNA TGTGCCAGCAGCTCCCCGACAGGGCAGTACTATGGCTACACCTTC. It encodes CASSSPTGQYYGYTF. The chain has TRBV7-9 and TRBJ1-2, with 7 nucleotides matching TRBD1. The length of the CDR3 is 15 residues. V lost 4 bases to trimming and J lost 3 bases; unmatched junction nucleotides: 8. Germline lookup yields CDR1 SEHNR and CDR2 FQNEAQ (reference sequence).

The chain employs TRBV4-3 and TRBJ2-7, with D perhaps matching TRBD1 or TRBD2 (5 bases each). Germline assignment: CDR1 LGHNA and CDR2 YSLEER. Trimming took 4 bases from V and 2 from J, leaving 15 bases between them. The length of the CDR3 is 15 residues. The CDR3 region has the DNA TGCGCCAGCAGCCTACAGGTAGGGAGCCCCTACGAGCAGTACTTC. Protein sequence: CASSLQVGSPYEQYF.

This clone was observed once. The chain recombines TRBV19 with TRBJ1-1, with D perhaps TRBD1 (6 bases). Trimming left V 3 bases short and J 1 base short, with 9 bases between. The CDR3 is 14 residues long. The germline gives CDR1 LNHDA, CDR2 SQIVND (reference sequence). The CDR3 DNA follows: TGTGCCAGTAGTATTGGAGGGGGGAACACTGAAGCTTTCTTT. It is translated as CASSIGGGNTEAFF.

V and J are TRBV6-5 and TRBJ1-2; unclear D gene. The germline V gene encodes CDR1 MNHEY and CDR2 SVGAGI. This CDR3 contains 16 residues. The V and J ends lost 0 bases and 2 bases respectively, with 13 bases between them. CDR3 sequence: CASSYSRSWGNYGYTF. The CDR3 region has the DNA TGTGCCAGCAGTTACTCGAGGTCATGGGGAAACTATGGCTACACCTTC.

The chain joins TRBV5-4 to TRBJ1-6, with TRBD1 matching 9 bases. From germline, CDR1 is SGHNT and CDR2 YYREEE (reference sequence). This CDR3 has 16 amino acids. The V segment lost 6 bases and the J segment 6 bases; nucleotides outside the gene matches: 10. This CDR3 reads CASKVTPGQGNSPLHF. The CDR3 DNA follows: TGTGCCAGCAAGGTGACGCCGGGACAGGGTAATTCACCCCTCCACTTT.

The chain is built from TRBV23-1 and TRBJ2-1; D may be TRBD1 (6 bases). TRBV23-1 is placed among ORFs of uncertain function. V dropped 0 bases and J dropped 11 bases, with 8 bases sitting between them. The CDR3 totals 12 residues. CDR3 in amino acids: CASSQSRGKQFF. The CDR3 nucleotides are TGCGCCAGCAGTCAATCGAGGGGGAAGCAGTTCTTC.

The rearrangement links TRBV27 to TRBJ1-1; D possibly corresponds to TRBD1 (5 bases). The CDR3 spans 14 residues. Trimming pared 0 bases from V and 3 bases from J, leaving 8 bases between. Looked up from germline, CDR1 is MNHEY and CDR2 is SMNVEV (reference sequence). The CDR3 nucleotides read TGTGCCAGCAGTTTATCGGGGGGACACACTGAAGCTTTCTTT. It encodes CASSLSGGHTEAFF.

This chain links TRBV29-1 with TRBJ1-2; D remains ambiguous. Per germline, CDR1 SQVTM and CDR2 ANQGSEA. V shed 4 bases and J shed 6 bases, with 18 bases lying between them. The CDR3 runs to 14 residues. The chain's CDR3 is CSVGAGSVGNGYTF. As DNA, the CDR3 is TGCAGCGTTGGCGCCGGTAGTGTGGGCAATGGCTACACCTTC.

This clone was observed once. This chain uses TRBV28 with TRBJ2-7; possibly TRBD2 for D (5 bases). Germline values: CDR1 MDHEN, CDR2 SYDVKM. V was clipped by 8 bases and J by 0 bases, with 14 bases between them. The CDR3 contains 14 residues. The CDR3 loop is CASVDGVVSYEQYF. The CDR3 nucleotides read TGTGCCAGCGTCGACGGGGTGGTCTCCTACGAGCAGTACTTC.

V is TRBV20-1 and J is TRBJ2-5, with TRBD2 matching 8 bases. Germline V gene data show CDR1 as DFQATT and CDR2 as SNEGSKA (reference sequence). The V gene end was trimmed by 3 bases and the J gene end by 4 bases; junction bases not matched to a gene: 10. The CDR3 is 15 residues long. CDR3 in amino acids: CSASFWFRGGETQYF. CDR3 sequence (DNA): TGCAGTGCTAGTTTCTGGTTTCGGGGGGGAGAGACCCAGTACTTC.

The chain combines TRBV4-1 with TRBJ1-3; the D gene is possibly TRBD1 (6 bases). The V and J ends lost 2 bases and 0 bases respectively, with 11 bases between them. Germline V gene sequence: CDR1 MGHRA, CDR2 YSYEKL. The CDR3 is 16 residues long. The CDR3 region is CASSQFSGASGNTIYF. In nucleotides, the CDR3 is TGCGCCAGCAGCCAATTTTCAGGGGCCTCTGGAAACACCATATATTTT.

This chain connects TRBV28 to TRBJ2-6, with D tentatively TRBD2 (6 bases). The CDR3 runs 16 residues. The V gene's germline CDR1 is MDHEN and CDR2 SYDVKM. The V and J ends lost 5 bases and 0 bases respectively, with 11 bases between them. CDR3 protein: CASSLGGTSGANVLTF. The CDR3 DNA reads as TGTGCCAGCAGTCTCGGAGGGACCTCTGGGGCCAACGTCCTGACTTTC. Variable domain in full (rest from reference TRBV28 and TRBJ2-6): DVKVTQSSRYLVKRTGEKVFLECVQDMDHENMFWYRQDPGLGLRLIYFSYDVKMKEKGDIPEGYSVSREKKERFSLILESASTNQTSMYLCASSLGGTSGANVLTFGAGSRLTVL.

With regard to this clone: The junction shows a germline mismatch at one end, possibly a read error. The rearrangement uses TRBV7-2 and TRBJ2-3; D ambiguous. Germline-derived CDR1 and CDR2 are SGHTA and FQGNSA. The CDR3 length is 11 residues. In DNA, the CDR3 is TGTGCCAGCAGCCTAGCAGATACGCAGTATTTT. Protein: CASSLADTQYF.

The rearrangement uses TRBV7-9 and TRBJ2-2; TRBD1 might be the D (5 bases). Germline V gives CDR1 SEHNR, CDR2 FQNEAQ (reference sequence). V lost 7 bases and J lost 0, with 12 bases in between. The CDR3 consists of 15 residues. The CDR3 protein is CASISQGSNTGELFF. In DNA form, the CDR3 reads TGTGCCAGCATCTCGCAGGGCTCGAACACCGGGGAGCTGTTTTTT.

This clone has only a few counts. The chain recombines TRBV9 with TRBJ2-1, with D hard to call. With 3 bases removed from V and 0 bases from J, the gap between germline ends came to 4 bases. CDR3 length: 13 residues. The germline V gene encodes CDR1 SGDLS and CDR2 YYNGEE. CDR3 DNA: TGTGCCAGCAGCGGGAGCTCCTACAATGAGCAGTTCTTC. Translation: CASSGSSYNEQFF.

The genes are TRBV12-3 or TRBV12-4 and TRBJ2-4; D ambiguous. Trimming left V 8 bases short and J 7 bases short, with 15 bases between. CDR3 length: 13 residues. The CDR3 here is CASPRHRRNIQYF. The CDR3 nucleotides are TGTGCCAGCCCCCGCCATCGACGGAACATTCAGTACTTC.

The chain combines TRBV10-3 with TRBJ2-1; the D is unclear. V lost 3 bases, J lost 0 bases, and 9 bases lay in between. This CDR3 contains 15 residues. Germline CDR1 and CDR2: ENHRY and SYGVKD. The CDR3: CAISDSALSYNEQFF. The CDR3 DNA is TGTGCCATCAGTGACTCCGCCCTCTCCTACAATGAGCAGTTCTTC.